Below, 32 T cell receptor beta chains from the same sample are listed, as sequenced in a study of T cells after yellow fever vaccination. Each CDR3 protein gets one entry after TCRdb re-called the 5' RACE reads with MiXCR. Among about 240,000 distinct CDR3 sequences, 6.9% were seen once, and the ten largest hold approximately 0.85%. The sequencing here drew on CD4+ T cells sorted from PBMCs, taken 15 days after the yellow fever booster vaccination. The receptors stem from a man younger than 45 who received the YFV17D yellow fever vaccine.

This clonotype was picked up a small number of times. CDR3 DNA sequence: TGTGCCAGCAACCCCCCCGGACCGATTAACTCTGGAAACACCATATATTTT. This codes for CASNPPGPINSGNTIYF. The V gene is TRBV7-9, the J gene TRBJ1-3, with D hard to call. The CDR3 totals 17 residues. The V and J ends lost 7 bases and 0 bases respectively, with 19 bases between them. Germline V gives CDR1 SEHNR, CDR2 FQNEAQ (reference sequence).

This clonotype was detected ten times or more. The V call is TRBV5-5, the J call TRBJ1-5, with D maybe TRBD1 (5 bases). The CDR3 contains 16 residues. Trimming took off 0 bases at V and 1 base at J, with 11 bases between the two ends. CDR1 and CDR2 from the germline V gene are SGHKS and YYEKEE (reference sequence). The CDR3 DNA reads as TGTGCCAGCAGCTTGGAAGAGGGGATCAGCAATCAGCCCCAGCATTTT. Translating gives CASSLEEGISNQPQHF.

This clonotype was counted at least ten times. V usage is TRBV5-5 and J usage is TRBJ1-5; the match to TRBD1 covers 10 bases. J gave up 7 bases and V 3 bases, and 1 base lay outside the gene matches. This CDR3 contains 13 residues. In germline, CDR1 is SGHKS, CDR2 YYEKEE (reference sequence). CDR3 residues: CASSWDRGQPQHF. DNA of the CDR3: TGTGCCAGCAGCTGGGACAGGGGACAGCCCCAGCATTTT.

This clonotype was seen only a few times. CDR3 coding DNA: TGTGCCAGCAGGGTCTCGGGCAGGGGGCTAAGGGAGACCCAGTACTTC. It specifies CASRVSGRGLRETQYF. V gene TRBV27 combines with J gene TRBJ2-5; TRBD1 matches at 8 bases. The V gene end was trimmed by 6 bases and the J gene end by 5 bases; junction bases not matched to a gene: 14. In germline, CDR1 is MNHEY, CDR2 SMNVEV (reference sequence). This CDR3 is 16 amino acids long.

At least ten counts were recorded for this clonotype. The chain has TRBV10-3 and TRBJ2-7, with D possibly being TRBD2 (5 bases). This CDR3 is 13 amino acids long. With 6 bases removed from V and 1 base from J, the gap between germline ends came to 10 bases. Germline CDR1 reads ENHRY; CDR2 reads SYGVKD. CDR3 sequence reads: CAIRAGFSYEQYF. For the CDR3, the DNA is TGTGCCATCAGGGCGGGTTTTTCCTACGAGCAGTACTTC.

The J gene is TRBJ2-7, the V gene TRBV7-9; 9 positions match TRBD2. This CDR3 contains 14 residues. J was trimmed by 2 bases and V by 4 bases; bases with no gene match: 3. CDR1 is SEHNR and CDR2 is FQNEAQ in the germline V gene (reference sequence). DNA of the CDR3: TGTGCCAGCAGCTCCATAGCGGGGGCCTACGAGCAGTACTTC. Protein sequence: CASSSIAGAYEQYF.

The table lists this clonotype with a few counts. This chain links TRBV20-1 with TRBJ2-7; 11 bases fit TRBD1. After removal of 7 bases from V and 9 bases from J, the junction contained 11 bases not matched to a gene. The germline gives CDR1 DFQATT, CDR2 SNEGSKA (reference sequence). CDR3 size: 13 residues. The CDR3 DNA is TGCAGTGTACCGGGACAGGGGGTCATAGGGCAGTACTTC. Translation: CSVPGQGVIGQYF.

For this clonotype: At one of its ends the junction is not consistent with the germline gene, which may arise from a read error. The rearrangement joins TRBV11-2 to TRBJ1-2; 12 bases align to TRBD1. The germline V gene has CDR1 SGHAT and CDR2 FQNNGV. This CDR3 has 14 residues. The chain's CDR3 is CASRLGTGGDGYTF. The CDR3 DNA reads as TGTGCCAGCAGATTAGGGACAGGGGGCGATGGCTACACCTTC.

The chain joins TRBV18 to TRBJ2-1, with TRBD2 identical over 8 bases. CDR1 is KGHSH and CDR2 is LQKENI in the germline V gene. This CDR3 region has 15 residues. Germline trimming cut 4 bases from V and 1 base from J; bases unmatched to any gene: 3. CDR3 loop: CASSQREGSYNEQFF. The CDR3 bases are TGTGCCAGCTCACAACGGGAGGGGTCCTACAATGAGCAGTTCTTC.

This clonotype was found many times. This chain connects TRBV7-2 to TRBJ2-3; D may be TRBD2 (6 bases). Germline V gene sequence: CDR1 SGHTA, CDR2 FQGNSA. The V end lost 2 bases, the J end lost 6 bases, and 18 bases lay between the germline ends. The CDR3 extends over 16 amino acids. CDR3 loop: CASSLIVGQGGDTQYF. Here the CDR3 DNA reads TGTGCCAGCAGCTTAATTGTTGGGCAGGGAGGCGATACGCAGTATTTT. The full variable domain, rest sourced from reference TRBV7-2 and TRBJ2-3, is GAGVSQSPSNKVTEKGKDVELRCDPISGHTALYWYRQSLGQGLEFLIYFQGNSAPDKSGLPSDRFSAERTGGSVSTLTIQRTQQEDSAVYLCASSLIVGQGGDTQYFGPGTRLTVL.

This clonotype showed up just a few times. The V call is TRBV5-1, the J call TRBJ2-3; D ambiguous. The germline gives CDR1 SGHRS, CDR2 YFSETQ. V was trimmed by 0 bases and J by 5 bases, leaving 10 bases between them. The CDR3 loop spans 14 amino acids. Written as DNA, the CDR3 is TGCGCCAGCAGCTTGGGTAGTACCCGAGATACGCAGTATTTT. Translated, it gives CASSLGSTRDTQYF.

The J gene is TRBJ2-1, the V gene TRBV2; the D call may be TRBD1 or TRBD2 (5 bases each). The germline V gene encodes CDR1 SNHLY and CDR2 FYNNEI. This CDR3 spans 15 amino acids. Trimming stripped 4 bases from V and 3 bases from J, with 13 bases between. This CDR3 is CASSGGPGGYNEQFF. CDR3 coding DNA: TGTGCCAGCAGTGGGGGCCCCGGAGGCTACAATGAGCAGTTCTTC. The variable domain in full, with the rest retrieved from reference TRBV2 and TRBJ2-1, is EPEVTQTPSHQVTQMGQEVILRCVPISNHLYFYWYRQILGQKVEFLVSFYNNEISEKSEIFDDQFSVERPDGSNFTLKIRSTKLEDSAMYFCASSGGPGGYNEQFFGPGTRLTVL.

The rearrangement uses TRBV10-3 and TRBJ1-2; D is uncertain. This CDR3 is built from 14 residues. Germline V lookup: CDR1 ENHRY, CDR2 SYGVKD. The V end was cut by 3 bases, the J end by 4 bases, with 12 bases between. CDR3 amino acids: CAISERTGSYGYTF. The CDR3 coding sequence is TGTGCCATCAGTGAAAGGACGGGGAGCTATGGCTACACCTTC.

This clonotype was seen more than once but under ten times. The chain couples TRBV29-1 to TRBJ1-1; D gene uncertain. The CDR3 length is 12 residues. Germline V gene data show CDR1 as SQVTM and CDR2 as ANQGSEA. V dropped 5 bases and J dropped 1 base, with 8 bases sitting between them. In DNA form, the CDR3 reads TGCAGCGTTCTTAGACAGAACACTGAAGCTTTCTTT. Translated, it gives CSVLRQNTEAFF.

This clonotype was detected many times. V usage is TRBV7-6 and J usage is TRBJ2-5, with D unresolved. V shed 3 bases and J shed 1 base, with 12 bases lying between them. Germline values: CDR1 SGHVS, CDR2 FNYEAQ. This CDR3 contains 15 residues. The CDR3 DNA sequence: TGTGCCAGCAGCTTGGGCAGAAAGGCCCAAGAGACCCAGTACTTC. It is translated as CASSLGRKAQETQYF.

This clonotype has just a few counts. This sequence joins TRBV27 and TRBJ2-2; possible D gene TRBD1, 6 bases. V gave up 5 bases and J gave up 6 bases, with 13 bases separating them. Germline values: CDR1 MNHEY, CDR2 SMNVEV (reference sequence). CDR3 length: 14 residues. The CDR3 sequence is CASSQGWAAGELFF. DNA for the CDR3: TGTGCCAGCAGTCAGGGGTGGGCCGCCGGGGAGCTGTTTTTT.

This clonotype was seen ten or more times. The V and J genes are TRBV20-1 and TRBJ2-7; 14 bases are a match to TRBD2. This CDR3 contains 17 residues. J gave up 5 bases and V 1 base, and 10 bases lay outside the gene matches. Germline V CDR1 and CDR2: DFQATT, SNEGSKA (reference sequence). The CDR3 DNA is TGCAGTGCTAGAGTGGTGACTAGCGGGAGGGCTTCCCACGAGCAGTACTTC. Amino acids: CSARVVTSGRASHEQYF.

The V gene is TRBV20-1, the J gene TRBJ1-1; 10 nucleotides align to TRBD1. The length of the CDR3 is 15 residues. Germline V gives CDR1 DFQATT, CDR2 SNEGSKA (reference sequence). Trimming removed 4 bases from V and 1 base from J; junction bases left unmatched: 6. CDR3 amino acids: CSAKGQGLSNTEAFF. The CDR3 DNA sequence: TGCAGTGCTAAGGGACAGGGGCTTTCGAACACTGAAGCTTTCTTT.

The rearrangement uses TRBV11-3 and TRBJ2-3; D gene ambiguous. There are 14 residues in the CDR3. Germline V CDR1 and CDR2: SGHNT, YENEEA. The ends were cut back, 5 bases at V and 8 bases at J, with 17 bases in the middle. CDR3 region: CASSPPDEYGTQYF. Written as DNA, the CDR3 is TGTGCCAGCAGCCCCCCAGATGAGTACGGTACGCAGTATTTT.

This clonotype was observed many times. This chain's CDR3 is CASSFRAGQETQYF. CDR3 nucleotide sequence: TGTGCCAGCAGCTTCCGGGCAGGACAAGAGACCCAGTACTTC. The chain joins TRBV7-2 to TRBJ2-5, with D unresolved. CDR3 length equals 14 residues. CDR1 is SGHTA and CDR2 is FQGNSA in the germline V gene. V dropped 3 bases and J dropped 2 bases, with 10 bases sitting between them.

This clonotype was seen ten or more times. The rearrangement links TRBV6-2 or TRBV6-3 to TRBJ2-1; D remains unclear. Trimming took 0 bases from V and 9 from J, leaving 3 bases between them. Per germline, CDR1 MNHEY and CDR2 SVGEGT. The CDR3 length is 11 residues. This chain's CDR3 is CASSYSIEQFF. CDR3 in DNA: TGTGCCAGCAGTTACTCGATTGAGCAGTTCTTC.

V gene TRBV12-3 or TRBV12-4 combines with J gene TRBJ1-5; possible D gene TRBD1, 5 bases. Trimming removed 6 bases at V and 5 bases at J, with 14 bases between. The CDR3 covers 14 residues. CDR3 nucleotide sequence: TGTGCCAGCAGGTCTACAGGTGGGGATCAGCCCCAGCATTTT. Amino acids: CASRSTGGDQPQHF.

V and J are TRBV28 and TRBJ2-7; D may be TRBD1 (7 bases). CDR3 length: 15 residues. Between the trimmed V and J ends, which lost 7 bases and 0 bases, there was a span of 16 bases. CDR1 and CDR2 from the germline V gene are MDHEN and SYDVKM. This chain's CDR3 is CASTPQGGSSYEQYF. The CDR3 DNA sequence: TGTGCCAGCACTCCCCAGGGGGGAAGCTCCTACGAGCAGTACTTC. The full variable domain, its missing parts supplied by reference TRBV28 and TRBJ2-7, is DVKVTQSSRYLVKRTGEKVFLECVQDMDHENMFWYRQDPGLGLRLIYFSYDVKMKEKGDIPEGYSVSREKKERFSLILESASTNQTSMYLCASTPQGGSSYEQYFGPGTRLTVT.

This clonotype showed up many times. The V call is TRBV5-6, the J call TRBJ2-6, with D unresolved. V was clipped by 4 bases and J by 0 bases, with 11 bases between them. The CDR3 consists of 16 residues. Germline lookup yields CDR1 SGHDT and CDR2 YYEEEE. The CDR3 region is CASSQLTTSGANVLTF. The CDR3 coding sequence is TGTGCCAGCAGCCAACTGACAACCTCTGGGGCCAACGTCCTGACTTTC.

This clonotype came up a few times. J is TRBJ2-5 and V is TRBV7-2; the match to TRBD2 covers 7 bases. V shed 5 bases, J shed 4 bases, and the junction held 4 bases outside the gene matches. The CDR3 loop spans 13 amino acids. Germline values: CDR1 SGHTA, CDR2 FQGNSA. The CDR3 loop is CASSQIAGETQYF. DNA for the CDR3: TGTGCCAGCAGCCAAATAGCGGGAGAGACCCAGTACTTC.

This clonotype was seen more than once but under ten times. The CDR3 loop is CASSPDREAFF. The CDR3 DNA is TGTGCCAGCAGTCCAGACAGGGAAGCTTTCTTT. The chain combines TRBV6-2 or TRBV6-3 with TRBJ1-1, with TRBD1 as a possible D gene (6 bases). The ends were cut back, 5 bases at V and 8 bases at J, with 9 bases in the middle. Germline loops: CDR1 MNHEY, CDR2 SVGEGT. This CDR3 has 11 residues.

This clonotype was detected a few times. This rearrangement joins TRBV7-2 to TRBJ2-3; D gene uncertain. Trimming removed 7 bases from V and 2 bases from J, with 7 bases in between. This CDR3 comprises 12 residues. CDR1 is SGHTA and CDR2 is FQGNSA in the germline V gene. The CDR3 is CASTQTTDTQYF. DNA for the CDR3: TGTGCCAGCACCCAGACCACAGATACGCAGTATTTT.

This clonotype showed up many times. The V gene is TRBV20-1, the J gene TRBJ2-1; D is unclear. The CDR3 is made up of 15 amino acids. V was shortened by 2 bases and J by 8 bases, with 19 bases between the two germline ends. Germline CDR1 is DFQATT and CDR2 is SNEGSKA (reference sequence). The CDR3 region has the DNA TGCAGTGCTAGACGTCACAAGGGCGTTATCCATGAGCAGTTCTTC. Amino acids: CSARRHKGVIHEQFF.

This clonotype was seen only a few times. The genes are TRBV7-6 and TRBJ2-2; possible D gene TRBD2, 5 bases. Germline CDR1 reads SGHVS; CDR2 reads FNYEAQ. V shed 4 bases and J shed 6 bases, with 12 bases lying between them. The CDR3 has 14 amino acids. The CDR3 region is CASSSMRVAGELFF. CDR3 nucleotides: TGTGCCAGCAGCTCCATGAGGGTGGCCGGGGAGCTGTTTTTT.

This clonotype was observed a few times. CDR3 amino acids: CASSLGGTPNYTDTQYF. CDR3 DNA: TGTGCCAGCAGCTTAGGAGGGACTCCCAATTACACAGATACGCAGTATTTT. The rearrangement joins TRBV7-9 to TRBJ2-3; a weak D match, TRBD2 (6 bases). V was trimmed by 1 base and J by 2 bases, leaving 16 bases between them. CDR3 length: 17 amino acids. Germline-derived CDR1 and CDR2 are SEHNR and FQNEAQ (reference sequence).

The chain employs TRBV24-1 and TRBJ2-7; a possible D gene is TRBD1 (6 bases). Germline V gene data show CDR1 as KGHDR and CDR2 as SFDVKD. Trimming stripped 2 bases from V and 4 bases from J, with 8 bases between. The CDR3 contains 13 residues. CDR3 DNA sequence: TGTGCCACCAGTGATTCGGGGACATACGAGCAGTACTTC. Translation: CATSDSGTYEQYF.

This clonotype showed up many times. The chain is built from TRBV5-1 and TRBJ2-3; D may correspond to TRBD1 or TRBD2 (6 bases each). The CDR3 has 14 residues. Trimming left V 3 bases short and J 2 bases short, with 10 bases between. The germline V gene has CDR1 SGHRS and CDR2 YFSETQ. In DNA, the CDR3 is TGCGCCAGCAGCTCACAGGGACTCACAGATACGCAGTATTTT. Translation gives CASSSQGLTDTQYF.